This T cell receptor (beta chain) is from a study of identical twins. One entry per CDR3 protein, called by TCRdb with MiXCR from the 5' RACE reads. This table has hundreds of thousands of distinct CDR3 sequences, around 20% appearing once. The CDR3 length is 13 residues. Germline lookup yields CDR1 DFQATT and CDR2 SNEGSKA (reference sequence). V was trimmed by 4 bases and J by 2 bases, leaving 9 bases between them. These data were also reused for a study on T cells expressing NK-cell markers. In that study: Sequencing of TCR beta repertoires drew on sorted CD3+CD56+NKG2C+, CD3+CD56+NKG2C- and CD3+CD56-NKG2C+ T cells.

The rearrangement uses TRBV20-1 and TRBJ1-5; D call uncertain. The source of this sequence is a woman under 30 in good health. The sample comprised PBMCs. The CDR3 spells CSAITEGNQPQHF. Written as DNA, the CDR3 is TGCAGTGCTATTACAGAGGGCAATCAGCCCCAGCATTTT.